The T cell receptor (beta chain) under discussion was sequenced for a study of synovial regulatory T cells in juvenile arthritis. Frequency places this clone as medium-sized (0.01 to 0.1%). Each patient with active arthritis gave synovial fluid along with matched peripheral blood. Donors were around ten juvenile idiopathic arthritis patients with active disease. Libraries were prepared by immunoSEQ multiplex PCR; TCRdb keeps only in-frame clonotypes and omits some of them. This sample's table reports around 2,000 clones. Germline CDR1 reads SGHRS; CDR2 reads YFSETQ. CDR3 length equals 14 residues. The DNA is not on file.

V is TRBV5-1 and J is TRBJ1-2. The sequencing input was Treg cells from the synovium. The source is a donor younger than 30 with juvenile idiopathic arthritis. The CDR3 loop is CASSRWTDRDDYTF.